The source of this T cell receptor beta chain is a study of T-cell reconstitution after alpha-beta-depleted transplantation in children. CDR1 and CDR2 from the germline V gene are MNHEY and SVGEGT. The V end lost 6 bases, the J end lost 7 bases, and 15 bases lay between the germline ends. This CDR3 has 14 amino acids. This clonotype was recorded many times. As it was prepared, the TCRbeta library received unique molecular identifiers. TCRdb itself ran the PCR reads through MiXCR, one entry per CDR3 protein. The profile shows around 410,000 distinct CDR3 sequences, about a tenth of them singletons. The receptor comes from a human donor who donated a stem cell graft to a child with acute myeloid leukemia. The chain couples TRBV6-2 or TRBV6-3 to TRBJ2-2; possible D gene TRBD1, 7 bases. The specimen comprised PBMCs from the stem cell graft donor, sampled from the stem cell graft. The CDR3 spells CASSYGGQYGELFF. As DNA, the CDR3 is TGTGCCAGCAGCTACGGGGGACAGTACGGGGAGCTGTTTTTT.